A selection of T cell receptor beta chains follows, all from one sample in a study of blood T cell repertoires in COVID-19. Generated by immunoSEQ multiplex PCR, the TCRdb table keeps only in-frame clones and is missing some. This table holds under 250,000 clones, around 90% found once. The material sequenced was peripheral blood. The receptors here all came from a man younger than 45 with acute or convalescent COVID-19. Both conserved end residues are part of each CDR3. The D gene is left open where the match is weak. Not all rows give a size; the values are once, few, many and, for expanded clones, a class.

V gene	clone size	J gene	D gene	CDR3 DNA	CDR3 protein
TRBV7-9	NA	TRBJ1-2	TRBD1	TGTGCCAGCAGTACGGGACAGGGAGGATCATCCTATGGCTACACCTTC	CASSTGQGGSSYGYTF
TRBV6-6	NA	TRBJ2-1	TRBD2	TGTGCCAGCAGCCCACGGCGGGAGGCTGAGCAGTTCTTC	CASSPRREAEQFF
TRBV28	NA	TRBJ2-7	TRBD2	TGTGCCAGCAGCTGGAGACCGAGCGGGAGGGCCTTCGAGCAGTACTTC	CASSWRPSGRAFEQYF
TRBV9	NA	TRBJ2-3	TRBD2	TGTGCCAGCAGCGCTAGCGGGAGACTCACAGATACGCAGTATTTT	CASSASGRLTDTQYF
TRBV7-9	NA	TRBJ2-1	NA	TGTGCCAGCAGCTTAGCCGGGGACTACAATGAGCAGTTCTTC	CASSLAGDYNEQFF
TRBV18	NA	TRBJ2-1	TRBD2	TGTGCCAGCTCACCACCCGGACTAGCGGGGGGAAGCGAGCAGTTCTTC	CASSPPGLAGGSEQFF
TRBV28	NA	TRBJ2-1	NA	TGTGCCAGCAGTTTGGGGCATGAGCAGTTCTTC	CASSLGHEQFF
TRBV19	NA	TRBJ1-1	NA	TGTGCCAGTAGTAGAGCGGGCACTGAAGCTTTCTTT	CASSRAGTEAFF
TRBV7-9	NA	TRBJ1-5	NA	TGTGCCAGCAGCTTGGGGGGTACCAATCAGCCCCAGCATTTT	CASSLGGTNQPQHF
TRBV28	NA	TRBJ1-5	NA	TGTGCCAGCAGTTCCGGGACTCGGCAGCCCCAGCATTTT	CASSSGTRQPQHF
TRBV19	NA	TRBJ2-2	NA	TGTGCCAGTAGTATGGGGTCTTTATGGGTTAGCGCCGGGGAGCTGTTTTTT	CASSMGSLWVSAGELFF
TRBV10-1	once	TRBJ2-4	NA	TGCGCCAGCAGTGAACAGGGATCGGCCAAAAACATTCAGTACTTC	CASSEQGSAKNIQYF
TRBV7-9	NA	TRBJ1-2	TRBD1	TGTGCCAGCAGCTCCACAGGGGTTTGGGGAAACTATGGCTACACCTTC	CASSSTGVWGNYGYTF
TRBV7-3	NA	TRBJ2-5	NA	TGTGCCAGCAGCCTCCATCCCCGGGGGGCCGGTGAGACCCAGTACTTC	CASSLHPRGAGETQYF
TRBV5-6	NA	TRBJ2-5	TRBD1	TGTGCCAGCAGAGAGACAGGGATTGAGGAGACCCAGTACTTC	CASRETGIEETQYF
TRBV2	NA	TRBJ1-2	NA	TGTGCCAGCAGCGGACAGACCATCTATGGCTACACCTTC	CASSGQTIYGYTF
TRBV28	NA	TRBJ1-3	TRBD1	TGTGCCAGCGGGACAGGGGGAAACACCATATATTTT	CASGTGGNTIYF
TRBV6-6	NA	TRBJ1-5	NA	TGTGCCAGCAGTTACCCCGGGGTTGGGGATCAGCCCCAGCATTTT	CASSYPGVGDQPQHF
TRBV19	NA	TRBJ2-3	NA	TGTGCCCCTCCGGGGGTCCGCACAGATACGCAGTATTTT	CAPPGVRTDTQYF
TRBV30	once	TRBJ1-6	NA	TGTGCCTGGAGTGCAACAGTGATCAATTCACCCCTCCACTTT	CAWSATVINSPLHF
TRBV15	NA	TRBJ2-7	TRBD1	TGTGCCACCAGCAGGGGGGACAGAGCAACCTACGAGCAGTACTTC	CATSRGDRATYEQYF
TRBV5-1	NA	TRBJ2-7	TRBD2	TGCGCCAGCAGCCCCGAGGGGAGTAGGCGGGGGGAGCAGTACTTC	CASSPEGSRRGEQYF
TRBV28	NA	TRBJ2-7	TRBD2	TGTGCCAGCACCGTTAGCGGGAGGAGAACCTACGAGCAGTACTTC	CASTVSGRRTYEQYF
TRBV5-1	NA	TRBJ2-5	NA	TGCGCCAGCAGCCAAAGCGGTCAAGAGACCCAGTACTTC	CASSQSGQETQYF
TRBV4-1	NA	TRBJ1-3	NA	TGCGCCAGCAGCCAAGGGTCGAGCTCTGGAAACACCATATATTTT	CASSQGSSSGNTIYF
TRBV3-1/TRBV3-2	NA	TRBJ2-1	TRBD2	TGTGCCAGCAGCCCCCCCTCGACTAGCGGGATCCAGAGTGTCGATGAGCAGTTCTTC	CASSPPSTSGIQSVDEQFF
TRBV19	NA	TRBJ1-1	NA	TGTGCCAGTACCCCGAGGAGTTTGGGAGGGTTCACTGAAGCTTTCTTT	CASTPRSLGGFTEAFF
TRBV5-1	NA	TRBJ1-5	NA	TGCGCCAGCAGCTTGGGCCAGTATCAGCCCCAGCATTTT	CASSLGQYQPQHF
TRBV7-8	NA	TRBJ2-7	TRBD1	TGTGCCAGCAGCTTTGGACAGGCTCGATCCTACGAGCAGTACTTC	CASSFGQARSYEQYF
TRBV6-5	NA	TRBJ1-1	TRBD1	TGTGCCAGCAACAGGGGTACTGAAGCTTTCTTT	CASNRGTEAFF
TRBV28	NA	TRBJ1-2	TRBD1	TGTGCCAGCAGTTTACTACCGGGACAGGGGACAGATGGCTACACCTTC	CASSLLPGQGTDGYTF
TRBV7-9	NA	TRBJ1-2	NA	TGTGCCAGCAGTACACAGGGCTATGGCTACACCTTC	CASSTQGYGYTF
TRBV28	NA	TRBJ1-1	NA	TGTGCCAGCAGTTTGAAACTGGTCACTGAAGCTTTCTTT	CASSLKLVTEAFF
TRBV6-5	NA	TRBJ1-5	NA	TGTGCCAGCAGCCGGGGTTTGAGAAATCAGCCCCAGCATTTT	CASSRGLRNQPQHF